This T cell receptor beta chain was obtained from a study of graft-versus-host responses after intestinal transplantation. In the study overall: Uniformly, recipients were administered anti-thymocyte globulin induction with subsequent tacrolimus and steroids for roughly three years.

V shed 5 bases, J shed 4 bases, and the junction held 11 bases outside the gene matches. The germline gives CDR1 SGHNT, CDR2 YENEEA. This CDR3 comprises 16 residues. Study-wide points: In recipient marrow, GvH clones were found, and some appeared first in ileum or blood. Allograft graft-versus-host to host-versus-graft clonal ratios ran high in patients with graft-donor T cell macrochimerism. Early post-transplant HvG declines tracked with peak circulating GvH clone levels.

Remarks on this clone: The antigen is not known.

Using immunoSEQ multiplex PCR, the repertoire was profiled, and TCRdb retains in-frame clones only, with some absent. The table shows about 89,000 clones, with roughly 89% occurring only once. The sequence was collected from a human donor who received an intestinal transplant. The sequencing here drew on unstimulated CD4+ T cells sorted from spleen or lymph node cells, taken before intestinal transplant. The gene calls are TRBV11-3 and TRBJ1-3; 7 bases align to TRBD1. The CDR3 bases are TGTGCCAGCAGCCTACGCGTGACAGGGTCCGGAAACACCATATATTTT. This gives the protein CASSLRVTGSGNTIYF.